The 22 T cell receptor beta chains below all came from one sample that was sequenced in a study of shared clonotypes between healthy human individuals. Method: immunoSEQ multiplex PCR; TCRdb's copy keeps in-frame clones and lacks some. The sample lists about 700,000 clones, approximately 79% occurring once. Source material: memory CD4+ T cells sorted from blood. Subset given: CD45RA-negative fraction. The receptors derive from a woman aged 30 to 39 in good health.

The rearrangement uses TRBV7-3 and TRBJ1-1; D is ambiguous. Germline V lookup: CDR1 SGHTA, CDR2 FQGTGA. The CDR3 loop spans 13 amino acids. V was trimmed by 2 bases and J by 8 bases, leaving 12 bases between them. In DNA, the CDR3 is TGTGCCAGCAGCTTAGTGCCCGGAGAGGAAGCTTTCTTT. It yields the protein CASSLVPGEEAFF.

This clone was seen a few times. The junction differs from germline at one of its ends, possibly a read error. The rearrangement uses TRBV10-3 and TRBJ2-1, with a weak D call TRBD2 (6 bases). The V gene's germline CDR1 is ENHRY and CDR2 SYGVKD. The CDR3 consists of 13 residues. This chain's CDR3 is CAIQDQIGLPIIF. CDR3 bases: TGTGCCATCCAGGACCAGATCGGACTACCCATAATCTTC.

V gene TRBV4-1 combines with J gene TRBJ2-4, with D unclear. V was clipped by 6 bases and J by 2 bases, with 11 bases between them. The germline gives CDR1 MGHRA, CDR2 YSYEKL. The CDR3 loop spans 14 amino acids. This CDR3 is CASSDRLSKNIQYF. The CDR3, as DNA: TGCGCCAGCAGTGACCGTTTATCCAAAAACATTCAGTACTTC.

The chain has TRBV25-1 and TRBJ2-7, with TRBD1 matching 8 bases. The V and J ends lost 1 base and 6 bases, in that order; junction bases with no gene match: 17. Germline CDR1 and CDR2: MGHDK and SYGVNS. This CDR3 has 18 residues. The CDR3 sequence is CASSEFDLPGQAHSEQYF. DNA of the CDR3: TGTGCCAGCAGTGAATTTGATCTCCCGGGACAGGCACATTCCGAGCAGTACTTC.

J is TRBJ1-1 and V is TRBV7-8, with 8 bases fitting TRBD1. CDR1 and CDR2 from the germline V gene are SGHVS and FQNEAQ. This CDR3 region has 15 residues. V shed 5 bases and J 1 base; nucleotides not matched to a gene: 6. Here the CDR3 reads CASSKGQVPNTEAFF. In nucleotides, the CDR3 is TGTGCCAGCAGCAAGGGACAGGTACCGAACACTGAAGCTTTCTTT.

The genes are TRBV18 and TRBJ2-1; 13 bases align to TRBD2. The CDR3 loop spans 16 amino acids. The trim removed 3 bases at V and 10 bases at J, leaving 9 bases unmatched. Germline V lookup: CDR1 KGHSH, CDR2 LQKENI. CDR3 in DNA: TGTGCCAGCTCACCGGAGGGACTAGCGGGACGAGGCGAGCAGTTCTTC. Translation gives CASSPEGLAGRGEQFF.

The V and J genes are TRBV19 and TRBJ2-1, with a weak D call TRBD2 (6 bases). The CDR3 has 14 amino acids. The germline V gene encodes CDR1 LNHDA and CDR2 SQIVND (reference sequence). With 5 bases removed from V and 5 bases from J, the gap between germline ends came to 13 bases. CDR3: CASSLGLRNNEQFF. CDR3 nucleotide sequence: TGTGCCAGTAGTCTCGGACTAAGAAACAATGAGCAGTTCTTC.

This chain joins TRBV20-1 and TRBJ2-7, with 7 bases matching TRBD2. Germline V gene lookup returns CDR1 DFQATT and CDR2 SNEGSKA (reference sequence). The CDR3 is 11 residues long. Trimming at V came to 4 bases and at J to 9 bases, leaving 6 bases not matched to a gene. The CDR3 nucleotides are TGCAGTGCTAACCATTGGGAGGGGCAGTACTTC. Amino acids: CSANHWEGQYF.

This chain joins TRBV7-8 and TRBJ1-1, with D maybe TRBD1 (6 bases). There are 15 residues in the CDR3. Germline loops: CDR1 SGHVS, CDR2 FQNEAQ. V lost 2 bases and J 3 bases, leaving 13 bases between the germline ends. The CDR3 sequence is CASSLKRGEDTEAFF. CDR3 sequence (DNA): TGTGCCAGCAGCTTAAAAAGGGGGGAGGACACTGAAGCTTTCTTT.

The V call is TRBV28, the J call TRBJ2-1; 7 bases match TRBD2. The CDR3 contains 16 residues. V lost 4 bases, J lost 9 bases, and 15 bases stayed unmatched. Germline V lookup: CDR1 MDHEN, CDR2 SYDVKM. The CDR3 loop is CASSSRTRGQGGEQFF. CDR3 nucleotide sequence: TGTGCCAGCAGTTCCCGGACTAGGGGTCAGGGCGGTGAGCAGTTCTTC. The full variable domain, rest sourced from reference TRBV28 and TRBJ2-1, is DVKVTQSSRYLVKRTGEKVFLECVQDMDHENMFWYRQDPGLGLRLIYFSYDVKMKEKGDIPEGYSVSREKKERFSLILESASTNQTSMYLCASSSRTRGQGGEQFFGPGTRLTVL.

A single count supports this clone. CDR3 DNA sequence: TGTGCCAGCAGCTCGGCCGGGAGCGAGCAGTACTTC. It codes for CASSSAGSEQYF. This chain joins TRBV11-2 and TRBJ2-7; D might be TRBD2 (6 bases). Germline CDR1 SGHAT, CDR2 FQNNGV. CDR3 length: 12 amino acids. Between the trimmed V and J ends, which lost 4 bases and 6 bases, there was a span of 10 bases.

This chain uses TRBV11-3 with TRBJ2-2; D unresolved. The V gene's germline CDR1 is SGHNT and CDR2 YENEEA. The CDR3 is 17 residues long. Trimming stripped 1 base from V and 4 bases from J, with 16 bases between. The CDR3 sequence: CASSLGGGHRGTGELFF. As DNA, the CDR3 is TGTGCCAGCAGCTTAGGTGGTGGTCATCGTGGCACCGGGGAGCTGTTTTTT.

V gene TRBV5-1 combines with J gene TRBJ2-5; 9 bases are shared with TRBD1. This CDR3 region has 16 residues. V gave up 1 base and J gave up 4 bases; unmatched junction bases: 8. Germline CDR1 is SGHRS and CDR2 is YFSETQ. This chain's CDR3 is CASSLSGQGRGETQYF. The CDR3 bases are TGCGCCAGCAGCTTGAGTGGACAGGGGAGGGGAGAGACCCAGTACTTC.

The gene calls are TRBV28 and TRBJ1-4, with D tentatively TRBD1 (5 bases). The V and J ends lost 2 bases and 5 bases respectively, with 9 bases between them. The length of the CDR3 is 14 residues. In germline, CDR1 is MDHEN, CDR2 SYDVKM. The CDR3 DNA sequence: TGTGCCAGCAGTTTAAGGGGAGGAAATGAAAAACTGTTTTTT. Translated: CASSLRGGNEKLFF.

The chain combines TRBV10-1 with TRBJ1-1; D gene unclear. This CDR3 contains 11 residues. V dropped 8 bases and J dropped 3 bases, with 7 bases sitting between them. The germline gives CDR1 WNHNN, CDR2 SYGVQD (reference sequence). The CDR3 loop reads CASGPYTEAFF. CDR3 bases: TGCGCCAGCGGCCCTTACACTGAAGCTTTCTTT.

The chain uses TRBV1 and TRBJ2-7; the table's D gene call, TRBD2, was not cross checked with the DNA. TRBV1 is annotated as a pseudogene. The CDR3 is 16 amino acids. The CDR3: CTSSHAGTSGIYEQYF. The CDR3 DNA sequence: TGCACCAGCAGCCATGCCGGGACTAGCGGGATCTACGAGCAGTACTTC.

This sequence joins TRBV5-6 and TRBJ1-5; D ambiguous. The germline V and J ends were trimmed by 4 bases and 7 bases, with 9 bases remaining between them. Germline V CDR1 and CDR2: SGHDT, YYEEEE. The CDR3 covers 12 residues. The CDR3 sequence is CASSPIVQPQHF. In DNA, the CDR3 is TGTGCCAGCAGCCCAATTGTACAGCCCCAGCATTTT. The whole variable domain, remainder taken from reference TRBV5-6 and TRBJ1-5, is DAGVTQSPTHLIKTRGQQVTLRCSPKSGHDTVSWYQQALGQGPQFIFQYYEEEERQRGNFPDRFSGHQFPNYSSELNVNALLLGDSALYLCASSPIVQPQHFGDGTRLSIL.

This clone came up many times. The V gene is TRBV14, the J gene TRBJ2-2; TRBD2 agrees at 11 bases. Germline V gene sequence: CDR1 SGHDN, CDR2 FVKESK. The junction had 15 bases not matched to a gene; V was cut back by 4 bases and J by 11 bases. The CDR3 contains 17 residues. The CDR3 here is CASSPPGTSGRPTELFF. In DNA, the CDR3 is TGTGCCAGCAGCCCTCCAGGGACTAGCGGACGACCTACTGAGCTGTTTTTT.

This clone showed up just a few times. The chain has TRBV10-2 and TRBJ1-2; TRBD1 matches at 8 bases. The germline CDR1 and CDR2 sequences are WSHSY and SAAADI. CDR3 length: 13 amino acids. The J segment lost 8 bases and the V segment lost 7 bases, leaving 9 bases of the junction unmatched. The CDR3 nucleotides read TGCGCCAGCACGCGGGACAGGCTTGCGGGCTACACCTTC. Translating gives CASTRDRLAGYTF.

CDR3 nucleotides: TGTGCCAGTAGTGGGGGAGACGGAGGTGAAAAACTGTTTTTT. It encodes CASSGGDGGEKLFF. The chain recombines TRBV19 with TRBJ1-4, with a weak D call TRBD1 (5 bases). The CDR3 covers 14 residues. V was shortened by 5 bases and J by 7 bases, with 14 bases between the two germline ends. Germline CDR1 and CDR2: LNHDA and SQIVND (reference sequence).

V usage is TRBV4-1 and J usage is TRBJ2-5; the D is unclear. CDR1 is MGHRA and CDR2 is YSYEKL in the germline V gene. V gave up 4 bases and J gave up 3 bases, with 15 bases separating them. The CDR3 spans 15 residues. The CDR3 DNA sequence: TGCGCCAGCAGCCGAGGCCGGACGTTGGAAGAGACCCAGTACTTC. Translated: CASSRGRTLEETQYF.

This chain uses TRBV7-9 with TRBJ2-1; 15 bases align to TRBD2. V lost 3 bases to trimming and J lost 13 bases; unmatched junction nucleotides: 7. Germline CDR1 and CDR2: SEHNR and FQNEAQ (reference sequence). The CDR3 has 15 amino acids. The CDR3 nucleotides are TGTGCCAGCAGCTTGGCCGGGACTAGCGGGAGGTACCAGTTCTTC. This encodes CASSLAGTSGRYQFF.